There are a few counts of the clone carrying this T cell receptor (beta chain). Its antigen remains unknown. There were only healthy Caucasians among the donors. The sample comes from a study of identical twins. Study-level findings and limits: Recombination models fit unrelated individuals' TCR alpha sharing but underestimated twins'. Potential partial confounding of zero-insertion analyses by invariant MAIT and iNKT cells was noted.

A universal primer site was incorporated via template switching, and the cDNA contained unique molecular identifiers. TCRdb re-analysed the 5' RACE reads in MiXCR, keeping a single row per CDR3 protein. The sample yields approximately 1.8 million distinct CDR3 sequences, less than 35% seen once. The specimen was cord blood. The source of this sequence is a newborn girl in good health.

For the CDR3, the DNA is TGTGCCAGCAGCGTAGACTTTGTTGACGAGCAGTACTTC. It encodes CASSVDFVDEQYF. The chain is built from TRBV9 and TRBJ2-7; D gene unclear. Trimming removed 0 bases from V and 5 bases from J, with 9 bases in between. The CDR3 extends over 13 amino acids. The germline V gene encodes CDR1 SGDLS and CDR2 YYNGEE.